This T cell receptor (beta chain) was identified in a study of PD-L1 blockade in urothelial cancer. Study-wide context: Atezolizumab was started by patients in 2014 at 1,200 mg intravenously every 3 weeks. Blood analysis took place 3 weeks (second dose) and 6 weeks after treatment start. Each participant's history included 0 to 3 prior chemotherapy regimens.

The CDR3 consists of 16 residues. V was clipped by 5 bases and J by 4 bases; unmatched bases: 10. Germline CDR1 reads LNHDA; CDR2 reads SQIVND (reference sequence). PCRs were each spiked with synthetic TCR analog templates. Method: immunoSEQ multiplex PCR; TCRdb's copy keeps in-frame clones and lacks some. The repertoire holds around 41,000 clones, around nine tenths seen once, with around 14% in the top ten. The origin of this receptor is a woman between 55 and 75 years old with urothelial cancer. The starting material was PBMCs, obtained around atezolizumab (anti-PD-L1) treatment. The chain couples TRBV19 to TRBJ2-7; 11 bases line up with TRBD1. For the CDR3, the DNA is TGTGCCAGTAGTCCTCGGACAGGGGGCACAACTTACGAGCAGTACTTC. Translation gives CASSPRTGGTTYEQYF.